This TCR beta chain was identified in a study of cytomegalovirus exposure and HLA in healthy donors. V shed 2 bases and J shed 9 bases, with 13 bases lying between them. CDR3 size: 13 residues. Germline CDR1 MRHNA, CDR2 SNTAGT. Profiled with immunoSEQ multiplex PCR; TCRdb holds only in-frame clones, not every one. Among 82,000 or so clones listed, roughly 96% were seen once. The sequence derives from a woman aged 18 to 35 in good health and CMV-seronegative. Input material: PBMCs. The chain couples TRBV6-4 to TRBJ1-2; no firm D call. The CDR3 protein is CASSDPVTACYTF. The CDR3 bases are TGTGCCAGCAGTGACCCCGTCACAGCCTGCTACACCTTC.